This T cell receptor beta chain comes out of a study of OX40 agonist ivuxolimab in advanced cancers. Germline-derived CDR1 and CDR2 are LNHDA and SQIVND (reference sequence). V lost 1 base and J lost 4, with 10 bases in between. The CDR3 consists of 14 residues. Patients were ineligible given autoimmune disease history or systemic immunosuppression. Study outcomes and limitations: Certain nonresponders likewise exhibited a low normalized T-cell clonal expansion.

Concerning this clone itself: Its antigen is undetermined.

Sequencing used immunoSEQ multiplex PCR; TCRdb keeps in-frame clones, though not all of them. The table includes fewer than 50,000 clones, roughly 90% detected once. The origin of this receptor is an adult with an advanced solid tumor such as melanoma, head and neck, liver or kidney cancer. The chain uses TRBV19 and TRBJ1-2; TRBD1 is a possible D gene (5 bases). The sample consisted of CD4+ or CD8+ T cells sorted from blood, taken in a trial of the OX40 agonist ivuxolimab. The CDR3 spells CASSIGQLTYGYTF. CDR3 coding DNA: TGTGCCAGTAGTATAGGACAGCTTACCTATGGCTACACCTTC.